This T cell receptor beta chain was captured in a study of blood T cell repertoires in COVID-19. Study summary: Specimens from acute and convalescent COVID-19 originated in the United States, Italy and Spain. In each case, the material was cDNA or gDNA derived from T cells, B-cell-depleted T cells, or PBMCs.

Looked up from germline, CDR1 is SGHVS and CDR2 is FQNEAQ. V trimming: 4 bases; J trimming: 1 base; junction bases outside the gene matches: 3. CDR3 length: 15 amino acids. In the original processing: The authors estimated nucleated cell counts from reference gene primer amplification. This table comes from immunoSEQ multiplex PCR, and its TCRdb copy is limited to in-frame clones, with some not included. Clonal size and the V and J genes are those of that table, whereas D and trimming came from the DNA. Among around 100,000 clones, roughly nine tenths were seen once, and the ten largest hold approximately 29%.

The rearrangement joins TRBV7-8 to TRBJ1-2, with TRBD1 identical over 10 bases. This receptor was identified in a woman of 80 years or more with acute or convalescent COVID-19. The sequenced material came from peripheral blood. This CDR3 reads CASSSGTGVNYGYTF. The DNA for the CDR3 is TGTGCCAGCAGCTCAGGGACAGGGGTTAACTATGGCTACACCTTC.